This is a list of T cell receptor beta chains from one sample in a study of shared clonotypes between healthy human individuals. Profiling relied on immunoSEQ multiplex PCR, and the TCRdb table lists in-frame clones only, not all of them. The table records about 2.4 million clones, 80% to 95% of them present only once. Sequencing was carried out using naive CD4+ T cells from PBMCs. The receptors derive from a young man in good health. Some clones in this sample may be carry-over from other donors' samples. Both conserved end residues are part of each CDR3. A D gene is named only where the DNA matches it firmly. Only part of the rows carry a size: once, few, many, or a class if the clone is expanded.

>few|TRBV6-1|NA|TRBJ1-5
TGTGCCAGCAGGAGAAATCAGCCCCAGCATTTT
CASRRNQPQHF
>NA|TRBV4-3|NA|TRBJ1-4
TGCGCCAGCAGCCAAGCTCTGGGGGATGAAAAACTGTTTTTT
CASSQALGDEKLFF
>NA|TRBV6-5|TRBD2|TRBJ2-7
TGTGCCAGCAGTTGGGAAGGACTAGCGGGCTACGAGCAGTACTTC
CASSWEGLAGYEQYF
>NA|TRBV19|NA|TRBJ2-4
TGTGCCAGTAGGACCGACAGTGGAAACATTCAGTACTTC
CASRTDSGNIQYF
>NA|TRBV11-3|NA|TRBJ2-2
TGTGCCAGCAGCTCCCGACAGAACACCGGGGAGCTGTTTTTT
CASSSRQNTGELFF
>NA|TRBV19|NA|TRBJ1-5
TGTGCCAGTAGGGACCTACAGGGTTATAGCAATCAGCCCCAGCATTTT
CASRDLQGYSNQPQHF
>once|TRBV7-3|TRBD2|TRBJ2-3
TGTGCCAGCAGCCCGGGGACTAGTGGGGGTTATTGGGCAGATACGCAGTATTTT
CASSPGTSGGYWADTQYF
>NA|TRBV2|NA|TRBJ2-1
TGTGCCAGCAGGAATAGCGTTGAGCAGTTCTTC
CASRNSVEQFF
>NA|TRBV7-2|NA|TRBJ1-2
TGTGCCAGCAGCTTAGGTCCTAACTATGGCTACACCTTC
CASSLGPNYGYTF
>NA|TRBV19|TRBD2|TRBJ2-3
TGTGCCAGTAGTATAATAGCGGGAGGGCCAATAGGGACAGATACGCAGTATTTT
CASSIIAGGPIGTDTQYF
>NA|TRBV7-2|NA|TRBJ2-7
TGTGCCAGCAGCCCCCCCTCGTTCTCCTACGAGCAGTACTTC
CASSPPSFSYEQYF
>NA|TRBV7-8|NA|TRBJ1-2
TGTGCCAGCAGCCAGGACGGCTATGGCTACACCTTC
CASSQDGYGYTF
>NA|TRBV5-4|NA|TRBJ1-1
TGTGCCAGCAGCTGGTCCTACAGGGTTAACACTGAAGCTTTCTTT
CASSWSYRVNTEAFF
>NA|TRBV29-1|TRBD1|TRBJ2-3
TGCAGCGTTGAGACAGGGGGCACAGATACGCAGTATTTT
CSVETGGTDTQYF
>NA|TRBV5-1|NA|TRBJ1-6
TGCGCCAGCAGCTTGGGCCCAGCCACGTTACCCCTCCACTTT
CASSLGPATLPLHF
>NA|TRBV6-6|TRBD2|TRBJ2-7
TGTGCCAGCACCAAGGGGTTAGCGGGACAAGCCTACGAGCAGTACTTC
CASTKGLAGQAYEQYF
>few|TRBV29-1|NA|TRBJ1-1
TGCAGCGTTAAGGACATACGGGAAGCTTTCTTT
CSVKDIREAFF
>NA|TRBV6-1|TRBD2|TRBJ2-7
TGTGCCAGCCTCGGGGGGGACTCCCTATCCTACGAGCAGTACTTC
CASLGGDSLSYEQYF
>NA|TRBV6-1|TRBD1|TRBJ2-7
TGTGCCAGCAGTCAGGGGGAACGTACATACGAGCAGTACTTC
CASSQGERTYEQYF
>NA|TRBV19|NA|TRBJ1-1
TGTGCCAGTACCTTAGGGAACAGGGCCGGCACTGAAGCTTTCTTT
CASTLGNRAGTEAFF
>NA|TRBV19|NA|TRBJ1-3
TGTGCCAGTCACTTCAGGGGACTCCGAAACACCATATATTTT
CASHFRGLRNTIYF
>NA|TRBV11-2|NA|TRBJ2-7
TGTGCCAGCAGCTGGGAGCTAGGGGCGGTCTACGAGCAGTACTTC
CASSWELGAVYEQYF
>NA|TRBV5-1|TRBD1|TRBJ2-4
TGCGCCAGCAGCATTGACAGGGACGGGCTAAACATTCAGTACTTC
CASSIDRDGLNIQYF
>NA|TRBV7-3|TRBD2|TRBJ2-7
TGTGCCAGCAGCGTTAGTGCTAGCGGTCCCTACGAGCAGTACTTC
CASSVSASGPYEQYF
>NA|TRBV7-9|TRBD1|TRBJ2-6
TGTGCCAGCAGGCGCGGGACAGGGCCCTCTGGGGCCAACGTCCTGACTTTC
CASRRGTGPSGANVLTF
>NA|TRBV25-1|NA|TRBJ2-3
TGTGCCAGCAGTGAATATAAGTTCGGCGATACGCAGTATTTT
CASSEYKFGDTQYF